The clone carrying this T cell receptor (beta chain) was observed a handful of times. The antigen remains unidentified. This entry belongs to a study of blood T cells in healthy people across ages. At the level of the study: Template switching recovered approximately one barcoded beta molecule for every two T cells.

Sample-barcoded 5' priming and a J-beta primer mix drove a second PCR of roughly 6 to 12 cycles. Each sample provided no less than 3 million CDR3-containing paired-end reads. TCRdb reprocessed the 5' RACE reads via MiXCR and lists one record per CDR3 protein. The sample carries around 1,800,000 distinct CDR3 sequences, about two fifths recorded once. Study-wide points: There was no known CMV status for donors, so expanded clonotype changes were possibly confounded.

Germline CDR1 reads MGHRA; CDR2 reads YSYEKL. Deletions cut 1 base from V and 7 bases from J, with 13 bases between. The CDR3 runs to 14 residues. V is TRBV4-1 and J is TRBJ1-2; no clear D. The TCR sequence derives from a human donor in good health. Material for sequencing was blood. This CDR3 reads CASSQAGERGGYTF. The CDR3 coding sequence is TGCGCCAGCAGCCAAGCCGGGGAGCGAGGTGGCTACACCTTC.